The rows below give T cell receptor beta chains drawn from one sample of a study of CD8 T cells in ankylosing spondylitis. TCRdb re-called the 5' RACE reads with MiXCR, one entry per CDR3 protein. The sample contains 150,000 to 200,000 distinct CDR3 sequences, about 16% of which appear only once. Material: blood, either unsorted or a sorted T cell fraction (not recorded which). The receptors originated from a male donor with ankylosing spondylitis or in good health (not recorded which). Both conserved end residues are trimmed from each CDR3.

V gene	CDR3 length	J gene	CDR3 protein
TRBV6-2/TRBV6-3	14	TRBJ2-1	ASTFLASGTYNEQF
TRBV3-1	12	TRBJ2-2	ASSRQVNTGELF
TRBV27	14	TRBJ1-1	ASSLSSQASNTEAF
TRBV20-1	13	TRBJ1-4	SASLRPATNEKLF
TRBV7-9	12	TRBJ2-2	ASSAHYSTGELF
TRBV2	13	TRBJ2-1	ASSEWGVGRNEQF
TRBV5-1	13	TRBJ2-3	ASSLATYGGDTQY
TRBV20-1	10	TRBJ2-7	SANSGRIEQY
TRBV20-1	12	TRBJ1-6	SARAGSGNSPLH
TRBV12-3/TRBV12-4	9	TRBJ1-2	ASSLSHGYT
TRBV20-1	10	TRBJ2-1	SATGGYNEQF
TRBV5-1	13	TRBJ2-1	ASSLSGVSYNEQF
TRBV30	14	TRBJ1-6	AWSVAPRGYNSPLH
TRBV19	12	TRBJ2-5	ASSIGDSQETQY
TRBV5-4	13	TRBJ2-3	AIRHSGRATDTQY
TRBV20-1	13	TRBJ2-1	SAPRLAGAYNEQF
TRBV28	14	TRBJ1-5	ASSLLTSRSNQPQH
TRBV29-1	11	TRBJ1-1	GVGIGGNTEAF
TRBV29-1	11	TRBJ2-7	SVGGQRSYEQY
TRBV2	12	TRBJ1-5	ASSASHSNQPQH
TRBV20-1	13	TRBJ2-5	SACPTSGTAETQY
TRBV12-3/TRBV12-4	13	TRBJ2-2	ASSRTGHLAGELF
TRBV10-3	9	TRBJ1-1	AISIRDQAF
TRBV11-2	15	TRBJ1-2	ASSFPPGSSANYGYT
TRBV3-1	14	TRBJ2-7	ASSQVGLAGGYEQY
TRBV20-1	12	TRBJ1-3	SAQATDPVNTIY
TRBV5-1	14	TRBJ2-7	ASSLGTPKTGYEQY
TRBV3-1	13	TRBJ2-1	ASSNFSGSFIEQF
TRBV28	13	TRBJ1-2	ASSPVGGRAFGYT
TRBV7-9	13	TRBJ1-4	ASSPADKGNEKLF
TRBV20-1	17	TRBJ2-1	SATEGLAGGYAGYNEQF
TRBV20-1	10	TRBJ2-5	SATGERETQY
TRBV4-2	13	TRBJ1-5	ASSQGKYSNQPQH
TRBV5-1	12	TRBJ1-2	ASSQGREWDGCT
TRBV5-1	13	TRBJ2-5	ASSRGLAGQETQY
TRBV6-5	10	TRBJ2-7	ASNLQGAEQY
TRBV2	11	TRBJ1-1	ASTRDENTEAF
TRBV12-3/TRBV12-4	13	TRBJ1-5	ASSLTGVTNQPQH
TRBV20-1	10	TRBJ2-7	SAWTRRNEQY
TRBV11-2	12	TRBJ1-2	ASSFGRGRGAYT
TRBV29-1	12	TRBJ2-7	SVGPGQEIDEQY
TRBV12-3/TRBV12-4	12	TRBJ2-2	ASSFGGFTGELF
TRBV5-1	17	TRBJ2-1	ASEGGGLAGARSYNEQF
TRBV5-1	14	TRBJ2-1	ASSLRSGDGYNEQF
TRBV6-4	13	TRBJ2-3	ASSDSGSYTDTQY
TRBV2	14	TRBJ2-4	ASSERLLGQGNIQY
TRBV10-3	10	TRBJ2-1	AISEEDWEQF
TRBV20-1	13	TRBJ1-1	SAREYRGGSTEAF
TRBV24-1	14	TRBJ2-1	ATSEGGLAEYNEQF
TRBV12-3/TRBV12-4	11	TRBJ1-2	ASSLTGNYGYT
TRBV20-1	10	TRBJ2-7	SARDQAGEQY
TRBV12-3/TRBV12-4	11	TRBJ1-2	ASSRDSYYGYT
TRBV7-8	15	TRBJ2-1	ASSLAPAGQAYNEQF
TRBV27	12	TRBJ1-4	ASMPQTTNEKLF